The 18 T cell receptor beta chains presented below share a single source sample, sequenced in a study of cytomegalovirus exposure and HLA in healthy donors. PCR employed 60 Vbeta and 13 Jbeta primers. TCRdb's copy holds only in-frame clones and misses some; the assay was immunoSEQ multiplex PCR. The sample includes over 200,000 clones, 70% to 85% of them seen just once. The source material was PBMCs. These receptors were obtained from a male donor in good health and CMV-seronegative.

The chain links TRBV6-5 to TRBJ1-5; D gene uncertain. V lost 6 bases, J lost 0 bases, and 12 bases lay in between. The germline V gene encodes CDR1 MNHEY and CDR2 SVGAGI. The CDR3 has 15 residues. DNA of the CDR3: TGTGCCAGCAGGGTGCGGGCTTATAGCAATCAGCCCCAGCATTTT. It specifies CASRVRAYSNQPQHF.

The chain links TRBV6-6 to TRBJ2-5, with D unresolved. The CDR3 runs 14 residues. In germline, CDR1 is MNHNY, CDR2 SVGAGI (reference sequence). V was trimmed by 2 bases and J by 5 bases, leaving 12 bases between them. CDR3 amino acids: CASSYSLDTETQYF. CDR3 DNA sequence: TGTGCCAGCAGTTACAGCCTAGATACGGAGACCCAGTACTTC.

The CDR3 sequence: CASSLWGSGSSHEQFF. The CDR3 nucleotides read TGTGCCAGCAGCTTATGGGGAAGCGGGAGTTCACATGAGCAGTTCTTC. This chain uses TRBV7-9 with TRBJ2-1; 8 nucleotides match TRBD2. With V trimmed by 2 bases and J by 8 bases, 11 bases remained unmatched. Germline-derived CDR1 and CDR2 are SEHNR and FQNEAQ (reference sequence). CDR3 length: 16 amino acids.

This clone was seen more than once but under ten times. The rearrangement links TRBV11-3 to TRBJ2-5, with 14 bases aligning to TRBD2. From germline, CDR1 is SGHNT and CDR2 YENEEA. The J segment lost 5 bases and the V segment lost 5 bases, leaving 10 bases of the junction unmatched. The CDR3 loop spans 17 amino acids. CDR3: CASSPGGTSGRRETQYF. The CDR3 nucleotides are TGTGCCAGCAGCCCTGGCGGGACTAGCGGGAGAAGGGAGACCCAGTACTTC.

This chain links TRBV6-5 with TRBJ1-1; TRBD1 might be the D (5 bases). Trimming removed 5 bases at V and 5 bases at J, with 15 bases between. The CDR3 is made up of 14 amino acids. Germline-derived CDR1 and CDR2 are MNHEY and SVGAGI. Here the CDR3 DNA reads TGTGCCAGCAGTCTCAATCAGGGTAGGACTGAAGCTTTCTTT. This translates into CASSLNQGRTEAFF.

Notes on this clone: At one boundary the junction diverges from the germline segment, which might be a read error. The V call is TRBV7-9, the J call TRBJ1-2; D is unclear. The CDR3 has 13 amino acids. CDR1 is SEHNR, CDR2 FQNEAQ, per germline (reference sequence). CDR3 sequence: CSSSLALAQGYTF. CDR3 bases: TGTTCCAGCAGCTTAGCCTTGGCACAAGGCTACACCTTC.

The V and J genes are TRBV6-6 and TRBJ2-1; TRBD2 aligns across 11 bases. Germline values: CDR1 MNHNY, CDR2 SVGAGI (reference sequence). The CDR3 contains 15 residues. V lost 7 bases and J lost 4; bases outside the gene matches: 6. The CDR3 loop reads CASISRTSGYNEQFF. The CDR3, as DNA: TGTGCCAGCATTTCTAGGACTAGCGGGTACAATGAGCAGTTCTTC.

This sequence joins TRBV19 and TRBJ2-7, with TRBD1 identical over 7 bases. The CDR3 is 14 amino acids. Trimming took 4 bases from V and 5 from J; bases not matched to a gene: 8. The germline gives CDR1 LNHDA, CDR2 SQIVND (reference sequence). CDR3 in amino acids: CASSTRGRGNEQYF. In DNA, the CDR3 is TGTGCCAGTAGTACCCGGGGCAGGGGGAACGAGCAGTACTTC. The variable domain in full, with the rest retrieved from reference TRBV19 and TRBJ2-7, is DGGITQSPKYLFRKEGQNVTLSCEQNLNHDAMYWYRQDPGQGLRLIYYSQIVNDFQKGDIAEGYSVSREKKESFPLTVTSAQKNPTAFYLCASSTRGRGNEQYFGPGTRLTVT.

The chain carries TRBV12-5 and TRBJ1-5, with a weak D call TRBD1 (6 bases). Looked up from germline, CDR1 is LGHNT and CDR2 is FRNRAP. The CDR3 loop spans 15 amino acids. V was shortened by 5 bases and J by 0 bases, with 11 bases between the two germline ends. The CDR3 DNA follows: TGTGCTAGTGGTCGTCAGGGGTATAGCAATCAGCCCCAGCATTTT. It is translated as CASGRQGYSNQPQHF.

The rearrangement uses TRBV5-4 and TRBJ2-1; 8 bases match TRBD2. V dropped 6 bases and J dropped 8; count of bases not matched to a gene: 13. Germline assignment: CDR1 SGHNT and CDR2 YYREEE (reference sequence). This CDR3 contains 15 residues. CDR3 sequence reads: CASNPSGGRSDEQFF. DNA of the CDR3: TGTGCCAGCAACCCATCGGGGGGGCGCTCAGATGAGCAGTTCTTC.

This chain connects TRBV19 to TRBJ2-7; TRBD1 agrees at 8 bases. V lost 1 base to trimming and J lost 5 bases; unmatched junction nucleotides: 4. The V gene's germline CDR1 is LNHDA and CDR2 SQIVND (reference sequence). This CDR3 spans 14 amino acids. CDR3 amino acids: CASSIAGGPNEQYF. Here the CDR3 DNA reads TGTGCCAGTAGTATAGCAGGGGGCCCCAACGAGCAGTACTTC.

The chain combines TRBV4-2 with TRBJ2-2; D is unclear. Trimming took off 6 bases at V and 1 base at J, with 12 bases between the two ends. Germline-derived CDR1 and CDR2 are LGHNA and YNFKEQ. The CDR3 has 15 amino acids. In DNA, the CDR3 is TGTGCCAGCAGACTACTGACTGGGAACACCGGGGAGCTGTTTTTT. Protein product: CASRLLTGNTGELFF.

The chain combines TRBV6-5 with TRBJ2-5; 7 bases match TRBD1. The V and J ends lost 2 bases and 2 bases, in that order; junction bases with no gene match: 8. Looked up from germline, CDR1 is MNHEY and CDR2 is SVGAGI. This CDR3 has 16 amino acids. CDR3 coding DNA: TGTGCCAGCAGTTACGGCGCCAGGGGGAGACAAGAGACCCAGTACTTC. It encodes CASSYGARGRQETQYF.

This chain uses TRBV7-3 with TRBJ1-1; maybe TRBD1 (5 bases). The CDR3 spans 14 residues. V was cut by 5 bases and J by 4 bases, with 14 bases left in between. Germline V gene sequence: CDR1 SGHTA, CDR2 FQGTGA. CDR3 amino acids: CASSPTGGVTEAFF. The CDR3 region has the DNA TGTGCCAGCAGCCCCACCGGGGGAGTCACTGAAGCTTTCTTT.

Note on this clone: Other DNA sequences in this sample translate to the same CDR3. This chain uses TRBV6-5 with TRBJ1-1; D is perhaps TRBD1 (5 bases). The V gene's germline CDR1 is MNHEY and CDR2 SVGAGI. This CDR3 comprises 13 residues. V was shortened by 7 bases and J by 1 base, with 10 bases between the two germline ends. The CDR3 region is CASTPGGNTEAFF. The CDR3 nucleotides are TGTGCCAGCACCCCGGGGGGGAACACTGAAGCTTTCTTT.

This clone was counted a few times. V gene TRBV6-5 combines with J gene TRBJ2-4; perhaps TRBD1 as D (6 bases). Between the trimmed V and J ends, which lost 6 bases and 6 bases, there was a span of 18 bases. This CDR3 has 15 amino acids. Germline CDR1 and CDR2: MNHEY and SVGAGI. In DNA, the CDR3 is TGTGCCAGCAGAGCGGCAGTGGGGGCGGGAAACATTCAGTACTTC. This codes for CASRAAVGAGNIQYF.

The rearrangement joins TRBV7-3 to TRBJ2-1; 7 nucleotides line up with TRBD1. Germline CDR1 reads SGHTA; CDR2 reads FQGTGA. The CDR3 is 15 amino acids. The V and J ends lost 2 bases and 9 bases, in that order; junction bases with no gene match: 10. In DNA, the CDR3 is TGTGCCAGCAGCTTACAGAGACAGGGCCATATTGAGCAGTTCTTC. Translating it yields CASSLQRQGHIEQFF.

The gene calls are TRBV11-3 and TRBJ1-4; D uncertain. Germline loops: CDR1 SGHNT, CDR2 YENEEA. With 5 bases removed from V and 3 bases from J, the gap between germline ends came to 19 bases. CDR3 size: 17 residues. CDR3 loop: CASSQDWVCLANEKLFF. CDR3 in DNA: TGTGCCAGCAGCCAAGACTGGGTTTGCTTGGCTAATGAAAAACTGTTTTTT.